This TCR beta chain was captured by sequencing in a study of shared clonotypes between healthy human individuals. Study-level findings and limits: Sample collection involved blood only; tissue repertoires are likely different. Generally, naive subsets (rather than memory subsets) showed larger estimated richness. An effect of sequencing depth on clonotype sharing among donors was expected.

The CDR3 is 16 residues long. Looked up from germline, CDR1 is SQVTM and CDR2 is ANQGSEA. The junction had 8 bases not matched to a gene; V was cut back by 1 base and J by 1 base. As defined, naive CD8 cells were CD45RO-negative and positively selected for CCR7, with terminally differentiated effector memory CD45RA+ cells excluded. Sequenced by immunoSEQ multiplex PCR; TCRdb stores in-frame clones only, minus some. The sample has millions of clones; about 95% are singletons. Concerning this clone itself: Its cognate antigen is unknown.

Sequenced: naive CD8+ T cells sorted from blood. The source is a man younger than 35 in good health. This chain links TRBV29-1 with TRBJ2-3, with TRBD2 matching 7 bases. CDR3 sequence reads: CSVEGRERRGTDTQYF. The CDR3 region has the DNA TGCAGCGTTGAAGGGCGGGAGAGACGAGGCACAGATACGCAGTATTTT.